This TCR beta chain was captured in a study of blood T cell repertoires in COVID-19 (TCRdb year 2020). Regarding the complete study: Collaborator samples came from the United States, Italy and Spain and covered acute and convalescent phases of COVID-19. The material from the prospective study consisted of cDNA or gDNA derived from T cells, B-cell-depleted T cells, or PBMCs. Subjects who had been exposed to COVID-19, were actively infected with it, or had recovered from it provided the deeply sampled blood TCRbeta repertoires that made up the dataset. A freely available public database, intended as a resource for researchers studying the immune response to SARS-CoV-2, is where the repertoires were released. The samples were drawn from the first 160 participants of the ongoing ImmuneRACE study and from 1,254 subjects provided by 6 global collaborators. The sample metadata nearly always contained a de-identified subject ID, COVID-19 status, age in years and sex. Where available, HLA class I and class II types were taken from metadata supplied by the sample provider and were not determined by assay-based typing. The study at large found these results: The amount of clinical and demographic metadata varied by source and participant and was provided uncurated.

On this clone itself: It has no known antigen specificity. No much larger clone is present one base from it, and per-base qualities are unavailable.

The collaborating institutions used their own protocols to collect whole blood in K2EDTA tubes. For TCRbeta analysis, collaborators shipped samples as frozen whole blood, isolated PBMCs, or DNA extracted from either of those sample types. TCRbeta CDR3 regions were amplified from genomic DNA using the immunoSEQ Assay, a bias-controlled multiplex PCR. The source study handled its data this way. The number of nucleated cells in each sample was estimated by amplification of reference gene primers within the assay. To quantify the absolute abundance of each unique TCRbeta CDR3 rearrangement, sequence reads were collapsed and filtered. For each sample, productive Simpson clonality was calculated as the square root of Simpson's diversity index across productive rearrangements. TCRdb retrieved this table from immuneACCESS and kept in-frame rearrangements only. Not all clones are present; in checked studies, unresolved V genes account for under half, and no reason is known for the remainder. The D gene and trimming were derived from the DNA, and the V and J assignments and clone size from that table. The sample profile shows 70,000 or so clones; 75% to 90% of them were found once. The top ten constitute roughly 35% of the sample.

At the junction V is shortened by 5 bases and J by 3 bases; bases outside the gene matches: 4. From its cysteine to its phenylalanine, the CDR3 spans 16 amino acids. Here the CDR3 DNA is all that survives: 48 bases in frame from base 1. CDR1 and CDR2 are read off the germline V gene as SGHTA and FQGNSA. This sequence uses TRBV7-2 and TRBJ2-1; 13 of the junction bases match TRBD2. The sample comprised peripheral blood. The source of this sequence is an elderly woman with active or convalescent COVID-19. The nucleotide sequence reads as follows: TGTGCCAGCAGCAGACGACTAGCGGGGGGCTACAATGAGCAGTTCTTC. Its translation reads: CASSRRLAGGYNEQFF.